These 24 T cell receptor beta chains originate from one sample sequenced in a study of shared clonotypes between healthy human individuals. Naive CD8 cells were CD45RO-negative, positively selected for CCR7, excluding terminally differentiated effector memory CD45RA+ cells. The table came from immunoSEQ multiplex PCR; TCRdb's copy has only in-frame clones and leaves some out. The sample consists of about 2.1 million clones, around 93% of them appearing once. Sequenced material: naive CD8+ T cells from PBMCs. All receptors come from a man younger than 35 in good health. Some clones in this sample may be carry-over from other donors' samples.

The chain links TRBV9 to TRBJ1-1, with 7 bases matching TRBD1. This CDR3 has 14 amino acids. Germline-derived CDR1 and CDR2 are SGDLS and YYNGEE. Unmatched junction bases numbered 3, after V lost 2 bases and J lost 2 bases. The CDR3 DNA sequence: TGTGCCAGCAGCGTGGACAGGATAAACACTGAAGCTTTCTTT. It encodes CASSVDRINTEAFF.

The chain links TRBV4-1 to TRBJ2-1; 10 bases align to TRBD2. The junction had 2 bases not matched to a gene; V was cut back by 0 bases and J by 3 bases. Germline V gene sequence: CDR1 MGHRA, CDR2 YSYEKL. This CDR3 has 16 amino acids. In nucleotides, the CDR3 is TGCGCCAGCAGCCAAGACCCTAGCGGGGGCTACAATGAGCAGTTCTTC. Translation: CASSQDPSGGYNEQFF.

This chain uses TRBV29-1 with TRBJ1-2; D gene ambiguous. This CDR3 comprises 13 residues. V lost 3 bases, J lost 4 bases, and 12 bases lay in between. Germline assignment: CDR1 SQVTM and CDR2 ANQGSEA. This chain's CDR3 is CSVDSTAIYGYTF. CDR3 nucleotides: TGCAGCGTTGACTCCACAGCAATCTATGGCTACACCTTC. The variable domain in full, completed from reference TRBV29-1 and TRBJ1-2, reads SAVISQKPSRDICQRGTSLTIQCQVDSQVTMMFWYRQQPGQSLTLIATANQGSEATYESGFVIDKFPISRPNLTFSTLTVSNMSPEDSSIYLCSVDSTAIYGYTFGSGTRLTVV.

This clone was observed once. The rearrangement joins TRBV5-5 to TRBJ2-6, with 8 bases fitting TRBD1. Germline V gene data show CDR1 as SGHKS and CDR2 as YYEKEE (reference sequence). The trim removed 1 base at V and 3 bases at J, leaving 6 bases unmatched. The CDR3 totals 17 residues. The CDR3: CASSLNPRGLGANVLTF. The CDR3 coding sequence is TGTGCCAGCAGCTTGAATCCCAGGGGGCTTGGGGCCAACGTCCTGACTTTC. Looking up the rest from reference TRBV5-5 and TRBJ2-6 gives the full variable domain: DAGVTQSPTHLIKTRGQQVTLRCSPISGHKSVSWYQQVLGQGPQFIFQYYEKEERGRGNFPDRFSARQFPNYSSELNVNALLLGDSALYLCASSLNPRGLGANVLTFGAGSRLTVL.

The V call is TRBV4-3, the J call TRBJ1-4, with D unclear. V dropped 3 bases and J dropped 0 bases, with 8 bases sitting between them. This CDR3 region has 15 residues. The germline V gene has CDR1 LGHNA and CDR2 YSLEER. The CDR3 loop reads CASSQQITTNEKLFF. The CDR3 DNA reads as TGCGCCAGCAGCCAGCAAATAACAACTAATGAAAAACTGTTTTTT.

Comments on this clone: The sample carries other DNA sequences with the same CDR3. The chain is built from TRBV27 and TRBJ2-1; 10 positions agree with TRBD2. With V trimmed by 2 bases and J by 3 bases, 4 bases remained unmatched. The CDR3 runs 16 residues. Germline values: CDR1 MNHEY, CDR2 SMNVEV (reference sequence). CDR3 residues: CASSLSPSGSYNEQFF. The CDR3, as DNA: TGTGCCAGCAGTTTAAGTCCTAGCGGGAGCTACAATGAGCAGTTCTTC.

The chain combines TRBV6-1 with TRBJ1-4; D may be TRBD1 (6 bases). The CDR3 totals 14 residues. V was trimmed by 4 bases and J by 8 bases, leaving 14 bases between them. The germline V gene has CDR1 MNHNS and CDR2 SASEGT. In DNA form, the CDR3 reads TGTGCCAGCAGTGTGCGGGGGCAACGGGAAAAACTGTTTTTT. Encoded protein: CASSVRGQREKLFF.

This clone is a singleton in its sample. The rearrangement uses TRBV27 and TRBJ1-5; 12 bases are shared with TRBD1. V lost 4 bases and J lost 7; bases outside the gene matches: 5. The CDR3 extends over 15 amino acids. Per the germline V gene, CDR1 is MNHEY and CDR2 is SMNVEV (reference sequence). The CDR3 nucleotides read TGTGCCAGCAGTTCGGGACAGGGGGCTGGGCAGCCCCAGCATTTT. Amino acid sequence: CASSSGQGAGQPQHF.

This chain joins TRBV9 and TRBJ2-1; 13 nucleotides agree with TRBD2. The CDR3 has 16 amino acids. V shed 3 bases, J shed 6 bases, and the junction held 6 bases outside the gene matches. CDR1 and CDR2 from the germline V gene are SGDLS and YYNGEE. CDR3: CASSGSGTSGINEQFF. In DNA form, the CDR3 reads TGTGCCAGCAGCGGCTCCGGGACTAGCGGGATCAATGAGCAGTTCTTC. The full variable domain, its missing parts supplied by reference TRBV9 and TRBJ2-1, is DSGVTQTPKHLITATGQRVTLRCSPRSGDLSVYWYQQSLDQGLQFLIQYYNGEERAKGNILERFSAQQFPDLHSELNLSSLELGDSALYFCASSGSGTSGINEQFFGPGTRLTVL.

The V call is TRBV27, the J call TRBJ2-1, with TRBD2 matching over 11 bases. Trimming at V came to 3 bases and at J to 4 bases, leaving 5 bases not matched to a gene. CDR3 size: 16 residues. Germline CDR1 is MNHEY and CDR2 is SMNVEV (reference sequence). This CDR3 is CASSFRTSGSYNEQFF. DNA for the CDR3: TGTGCCAGCAGTTTTCGAACTAGCGGGAGTTACAATGAGCAGTTCTTC.

This rearrangement joins TRBV9 to TRBJ2-7; TRBD1 matches at 9 bases. The V segment lost 3 bases and the J segment 4 bases; nucleotides outside the gene matches: 5. The length of the CDR3 is 14 residues. CDR1 is SGDLS and CDR2 is YYNGEE in the germline V gene. DNA for the CDR3: TGTGCCAGCAGCGCGGACAGGGGAGGGTACGAGCAGTACTTC. It codes for CASSADRGGYEQYF.

The V call is TRBV9, the J call TRBJ2-1; 7 bases line up with TRBD1. Germline V gene sequence: CDR1 SGDLS, CDR2 YYNGEE. V dropped 4 bases and J dropped 6; count of bases not matched to a gene: 13. The CDR3 is 16 residues long. Written as DNA, the CDR3 is TGTGCCAGCAGCTTCTCGTCGGCGACAGGGTCCAATGAGCAGTTCTTC. It encodes CASSFSSATGSNEQFF.

The chain combines TRBV9 with TRBJ2-1; TRBD2 matches 8 bases. CDR1 and CDR2 (germline): SGDLS, YYNGEE. J lost 9 bases, V lost 3 bases, and 5 bases had no gene match. This CDR3 has 13 amino acids. The CDR3 nucleotides are TGTGCCAGCAGCGAGGGACTAGTCGGTGAGCAGTTCTTC. Its protein is CASSEGLVGEQFF.

This chain joins TRBV2 and TRBJ2-7, with TRBD1 matching over 8 bases. Per the germline V gene, CDR1 is SNHLY and CDR2 is FYNNEI. CDR3 length: 12 amino acids. V gave up 10 bases and J gave up 3 bases; unmatched junction bases: 5. The CDR3 loop reads CATADRGYEQYF. The CDR3 coding sequence is TGTGCCACCGCAGACAGGGGCTACGAGCAGTACTTC. The full variable domain, its missing parts supplied by reference TRBV2 and TRBJ2-7, is EPEVTQTPSHQVTQMGQEVILRCVPISNHLYFYWYRQILGQKVEFLVSFYNNEISEKSEIFDDQFSVERPDGSNFTLKIRSTKLEDSAMYFCATADRGYEQYFGPGTRLTVT.

The chain links TRBV29-1 to TRBJ1-2, with D unresolved. This CDR3 has 13 amino acids. CDR1 is SQVTM and CDR2 is ANQGSEA in the germline V gene. V dropped 3 bases and J dropped 3 bases, with 11 bases sitting between them. CDR3 DNA: TGCAGCGTTGAGGCGGTGTGGGACTATGGCTACACCTTC. Its translation: CSVEAVWDYGYTF.

The rearrangement links TRBV4-1 to TRBJ1-5, with 7 bases identical to TRBD1. V lost 2 bases, J lost 0 bases, and 10 bases stayed unmatched. The CDR3 runs to 18 residues. Germline V lookup: CDR1 MGHRA, CDR2 YSYEKL. The CDR3 sequence: CASSQSDRTDYSNQPQHF. The CDR3 DNA sequence: TGCGCCAGCAGCCAATCGGACAGGACCGACTATAGCAATCAGCCCCAGCATTTT.

Turning to this clone: Other DNA sequences of this sample code for an identical CDR3. The V and J genes are TRBV27 and TRBJ2-1; 7 nucleotides line up with TRBD1. This CDR3 has 16 residues. Unmatched junction bases numbered 7, after V lost 5 bases and J lost 0 bases. Germline CDR1 reads MNHEY; CDR2 reads SMNVEV (reference sequence). The CDR3 spells CASSPSTGNSYNEQFF. DNA of the CDR3: TGTGCCAGCAGTCCATCGACAGGGAACTCCTACAATGAGCAGTTCTTC.

The chain is built from TRBV15 and TRBJ2-2; a weak D match, TRBD1 (6 bases). The CDR3 spans 18 residues. Germline CDR1 and CDR2: LNHNV and YYDKDF (reference sequence). The V end lost 0 bases, the J end lost 1 base, and 15 bases lay between the germline ends. CDR3 nucleotides: TGTGCCACCAGCAGAGATCCAGGACCCAGGGGGAACACCGGGGAGCTGTTTTTT. It specifies CATSRDPGPRGNTGELFF.

CDR3 residues: CASSSSGTGGAYEQYF. CDR3 DNA sequence: TGTGCCAGCAGTTCCTCCGGGACAGGGGGGGCCTACGAGCAGTACTTC. V and J are TRBV27 and TRBJ2-7, with 11 positions matching TRBD1. Looked up from germline, CDR1 is MNHEY and CDR2 is SMNVEV (reference sequence). Germline trimming cut 4 bases from V and 2 bases from J; bases unmatched to any gene: 7. The CDR3 length is 16 residues.

The rearrangement links TRBV6-5 to TRBJ1-1; D uncertain. V lost 0 bases and J lost 14, with 13 bases in between. The V gene's germline CDR1 is MNHEY and CDR2 SVGAGI. The CDR3 has 12 residues. CDR3 sequence reads: CASSYSNSVAFF. CDR3 sequence (DNA): TGTGCCAGCAGTTACTCGAATTCGGTAGCGTTCTTT.

The chain joins TRBV27 to TRBJ2-7, with 7 bases matching TRBD2. In germline, CDR1 is MNHEY, CDR2 SMNVEV (reference sequence). There are 14 residues in the CDR3. J was trimmed by 7 bases and V by 4 bases; bases with no gene match: 10. CDR3 DNA sequence: TGTGCCAGCAGTTCTAGCGGAAACCCTTGGGAGCAGTACTTC. It yields the protein CASSSSGNPWEQYF.

This CDR3 reads CASSPASGSHYGYTF. In DNA, the CDR3 is TGTGCCAGCAGCCCGGCTAGCGGGAGTCACTATGGCTACACCTTC. The chain is built from TRBV7-8 and TRBJ1-2; D unresolved. Between the trimmed V and J ends, which lost 5 bases and 3 bases, there was a span of 16 bases. Germline V CDR1 and CDR2: SGHVS, FQNEAQ. The CDR3 sequence is 15 residues long.

The chain has TRBV2 and TRBJ2-3, with D tentatively TRBD1 (7 bases). The ends were cut back, 11 bases at V and 4 bases at J, with 19 bases in the middle. Germline assignment: CDR1 SNHLY and CDR2 FYNNEI. This CDR3 region has 14 residues. The CDR3: CAVLAGGIADTQYF. CDR3 sequence (DNA): TGTGCCGTCTTGGCAGGGGGGATAGCAGATACGCAGTATTTT.

The V and J genes are TRBV6-5 and TRBJ2-1; tentatively, D is TRBD2 (5 bases). This CDR3 has 13 residues. Germline V gene sequence: CDR1 MNHEY, CDR2 SVGAGI. V was cut by 4 bases and J by 8 bases, with 12 bases left in between. CDR3 in DNA: TGTGCCAGCAGTTCAGGACTGTTGGATGAGCAGTTCTTC. Amino acids: CASSSGLLDEQFF.